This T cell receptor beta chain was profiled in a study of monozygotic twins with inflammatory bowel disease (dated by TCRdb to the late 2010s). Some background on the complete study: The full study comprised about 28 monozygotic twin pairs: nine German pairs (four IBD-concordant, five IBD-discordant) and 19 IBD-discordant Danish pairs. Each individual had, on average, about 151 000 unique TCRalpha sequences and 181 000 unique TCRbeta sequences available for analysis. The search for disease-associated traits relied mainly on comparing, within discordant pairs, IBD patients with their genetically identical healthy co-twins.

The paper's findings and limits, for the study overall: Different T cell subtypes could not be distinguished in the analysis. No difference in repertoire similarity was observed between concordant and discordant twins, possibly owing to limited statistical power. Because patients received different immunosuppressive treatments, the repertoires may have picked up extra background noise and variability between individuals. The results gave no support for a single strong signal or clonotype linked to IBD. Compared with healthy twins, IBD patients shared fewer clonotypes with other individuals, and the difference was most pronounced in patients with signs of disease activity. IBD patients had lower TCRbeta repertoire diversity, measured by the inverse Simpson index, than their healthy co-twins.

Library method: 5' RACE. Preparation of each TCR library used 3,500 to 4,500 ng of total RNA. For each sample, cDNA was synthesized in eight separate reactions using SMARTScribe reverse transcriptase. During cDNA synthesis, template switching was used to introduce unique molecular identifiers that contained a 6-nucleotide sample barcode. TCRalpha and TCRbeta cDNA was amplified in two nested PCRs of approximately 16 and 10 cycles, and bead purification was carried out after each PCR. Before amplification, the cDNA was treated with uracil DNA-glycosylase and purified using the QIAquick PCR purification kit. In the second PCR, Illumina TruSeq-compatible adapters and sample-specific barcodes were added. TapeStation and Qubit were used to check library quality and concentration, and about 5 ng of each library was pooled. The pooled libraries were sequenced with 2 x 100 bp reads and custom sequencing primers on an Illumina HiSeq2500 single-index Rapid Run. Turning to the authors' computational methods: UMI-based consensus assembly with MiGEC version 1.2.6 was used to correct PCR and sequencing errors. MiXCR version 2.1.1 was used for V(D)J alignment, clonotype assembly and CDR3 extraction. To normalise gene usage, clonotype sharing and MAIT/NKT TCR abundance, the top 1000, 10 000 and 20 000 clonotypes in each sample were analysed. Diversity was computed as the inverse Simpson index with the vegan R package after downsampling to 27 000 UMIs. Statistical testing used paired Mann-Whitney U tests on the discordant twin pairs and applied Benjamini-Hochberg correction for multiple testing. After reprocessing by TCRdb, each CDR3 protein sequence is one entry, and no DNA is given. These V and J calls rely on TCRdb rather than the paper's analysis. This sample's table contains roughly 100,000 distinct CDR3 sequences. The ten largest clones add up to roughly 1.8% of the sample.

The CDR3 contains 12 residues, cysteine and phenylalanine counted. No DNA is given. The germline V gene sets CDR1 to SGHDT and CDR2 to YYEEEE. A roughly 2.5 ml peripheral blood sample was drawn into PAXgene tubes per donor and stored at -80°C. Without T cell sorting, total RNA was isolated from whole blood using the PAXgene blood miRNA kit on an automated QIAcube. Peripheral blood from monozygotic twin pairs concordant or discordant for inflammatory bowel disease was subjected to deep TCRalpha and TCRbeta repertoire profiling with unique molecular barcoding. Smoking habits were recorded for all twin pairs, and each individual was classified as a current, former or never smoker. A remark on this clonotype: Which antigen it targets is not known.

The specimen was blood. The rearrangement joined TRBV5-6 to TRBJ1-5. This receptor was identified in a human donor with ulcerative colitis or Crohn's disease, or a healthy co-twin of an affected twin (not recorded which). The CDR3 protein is CASSLQNQPQHF.